This entry lists 32 T cell receptor beta chains sequenced from one sample in a study of identical twins. In TCRdb, the 5' RACE reads were re-called with MiXCR into one record per CDR3 protein. The sample consists of roughly 720,000 distinct CDR3 sequences, roughly 18% of them appearing once. These data are also associated with another study on T cells expressing NK-cell markers.

The source material was PBMCs. The receptor source for this set is a woman aged 18-35 years in good health.

This clonotype was counted a few times. The chain uses TRBV12-3 or TRBV12-4 and TRBJ1-2; no firm D call. The CDR3 covers 13 residues. Trimming took 7 bases from V and 5 from J, leaving 14 bases between them. CDR3 in DNA: TGTGCCAGCACCACCAACGGCAATTATGGCTACACCTTC. Translated, it gives CASTTNGNYGYTF.

The V and J genes are TRBV20-1 and TRBJ2-3, with 9 bases matching TRBD2. V gave up 3 bases and J gave up 0 bases; unmatched junction bases: 4. There are 15 residues in the CDR3. Per germline, CDR1 DFQATT and CDR2 SNEGSKA (reference sequence). CDR3 region: CSASKTSGSTDTQYF. For the CDR3, the DNA is TGCAGTGCTAGTAAGACTAGCGGCAGCACAGATACGCAGTATTTT.

The genes are TRBV4-2 and TRBJ2-5; TRBD2 matches 14 bases. CDR1 LGHNA and CDR2 YNFKEQ come from the germline V gene. V gave up 0 bases and J gave up 4 bases; unmatched junction bases: 4. The CDR3 is 17 amino acids. The CDR3 here is CASSQEGLAGGRETQYF. CDR3 bases: TGTGCCAGCAGCCAAGAAGGACTAGCGGGGGGTCGAGAGACCCAGTACTTC.

This clonotype came up many times. V gene TRBV6-1 combines with J gene TRBJ2-3; 9 bases fit TRBD2. Trimming cost V 10 bases and J 1 base; bases outside gene matches: 3. Germline CDR1 MNHNS, CDR2 SASEGT. This CDR3 region has 13 residues. CDR3 nucleotide sequence: TGTGCCACTAGGACTAGCGGCACAGATACGCAGTATTTT. As protein: CATRTSGTDTQYF.

Only a few counts were recorded for this clonotype. The chain employs TRBV12-3 or TRBV12-4 and TRBJ2-1; a possible D gene is TRBD2 (5 bases). The CDR3 is made up of 15 amino acids. The V end was cut by 4 bases, the J end by 5 bases, with 15 bases between. CDR3 coding DNA: TGTGCCAGCAGTTCATCGGGGAAGGGTGACAATGAGCAGTTCTTC. It yields the protein CASSSSGKGDNEQFF.

This clonotype has only a few counts. J is TRBJ2-7 and V is TRBV2; D is possibly TRBD2 (6 bases). This CDR3 spans 14 amino acids. Germline-derived CDR1 and CDR2 are SNHLY and FYNNEI. V was cut by 6 bases and J by 7 bases, with 19 bases left in between. The CDR3 loop is CASRPGLSRGEQYF. CDR3 DNA: TGTGCCAGCAGGCCGGGACTTTCCCGAGGGGAGCAGTACTTC. Together with reference TRBV2 and TRBJ2-7, the CDR3 gives the full variable domain: EPEVTQTPSHQVTQMGQEVILRCVPISNHLYFYWYRQILGQKVEFLVSFYNNEISEKSEIFDDQFSVERPDGSNFTLKIRSTKLEDSAMYFCASRPGLSRGEQYFGPGTRLTVT.

In its sample, this clonotype was seen a few times. This rearrangement joins TRBV12-3 or TRBV12-4 to TRBJ2-2; D unclear. Trimming took off 3 bases at V and 6 bases at J, with 17 bases between the two ends. The CDR3 spans 16 residues. CDR3 protein: CASSLPHLIRAGELFF. CDR3 nucleotides: TGTGCCAGCAGTTTGCCCCACCTAATAAGGGCCGGGGAGCTGTTTTTT.

This clonotype was observed a handful of times. The chain is built from TRBV12-3 or TRBV12-4 and TRBJ1-1; weak D call: TRBD1 (6 bases). The CDR3 spans 14 residues. V dropped 4 bases and J dropped 1 base, with 10 bases sitting between them. The CDR3 protein is CASSSGQQNTEAFF. The CDR3 nucleotides read TGTGCCAGCAGTTCCGGACAGCAGAACACTGAAGCTTTCTTT.

The rearrangement uses TRBV5-6 and TRBJ2-1; D possibly corresponds to TRBD1 (6 bases). This CDR3 spans 17 amino acids. Germline V gene sequence: CDR1 SGHDT, CDR2 YYEEEE. Between the trimmed V and J ends, which lost 3 bases and 6 bases, there was a span of 22 bases. CDR3 sequence: CASSYRISGQPSNEQFF. CDR3 nucleotide sequence: TGTGCCAGCAGCTACAGAATTTCTGGACAGCCGAGCAATGAGCAGTTCTTC. Filled out from reference TRBV5-6 and TRBJ2-1, the complete variable domain reads DAGVTQSPTHLIKTRGQQVTLRCSPKSGHDTVSWYQQALGQGPQFIFQYYEEEERQRGNFPDRFSGHQFPNYSSELNVNALLLGDSALYLCASSYRISGQPSNEQFFGPGTRLTVL.

This clonotype was picked up a small number of times. The chain recombines TRBV12-5 with TRBJ2-7, with D uncertain. Germline V gene sequence: CDR1 LGHNT, CDR2 FRNRAP. V was pared by 0 bases and J by 5 bases, with 11 bases between. The CDR3 runs 14 residues. CDR3 amino acids: CASGLVPAAHEQYF. The CDR3 nucleotides read TGTGCTAGTGGTTTGGTACCGGCTGCCCACGAGCAGTACTTC.

This clonotype was detected a few times. V gene TRBV20-1 combines with J gene TRBJ2-3, with D hard to call. Germline values: CDR1 DFQATT, CDR2 SNEGSKA (reference sequence). V gave up 5 bases and J gave up 5 bases, with 14 bases separating them. The CDR3 is 13 amino acids. The CDR3 coding sequence is TGCAGTGCTCCGGACCCGCGGAAAGATACGCAGTATTTT. It yields the protein CSAPDPRKDTQYF.

The chain has TRBV7-2 and TRBJ2-5, with 8 bases fitting TRBD2. The CDR3 extends over 18 amino acids. V trimming: 1 base; J trimming: 5 bases; junction bases outside the gene matches: 15. The V gene's germline CDR1 is SGHTA and CDR2 FQGNSA. The CDR3 sequence is CASSLDANRGGRFETQYF. In DNA, the CDR3 is TGTGCCAGCAGCTTAGACGCTAATCGGGGGGGCCGCTTCGAGACCCAGTACTTC.

This clonotype was seen a few times. This rearrangement joins TRBV20-1 to TRBJ2-1, with 8 bases lining up with TRBD2. J gave up 8 bases and V 5 bases, and 8 bases lay outside the gene matches. The CDR3 is 13 amino acids. Per the germline V gene, CDR1 is DFQATT and CDR2 is SNEGSKA (reference sequence). In DNA form, the CDR3 reads TGCAGTGCTCCCAGCGGGAGCTCAGATGAGCAGTTCTTC. This translates into CSAPSGSSDEQFF.

This rearrangement joins TRBV19 to TRBJ2-1; D perhaps matches TRBD2 (5 bases). This CDR3 is built from 17 residues. Trimming removed 0 bases from V and 8 bases from J, with 20 bases in between. CDR1 and CDR2 from the germline V gene are LNHDA and SQIVND (reference sequence). The CDR3 region is CASSIDRGSNLGDEQFF. The CDR3 DNA reads TGTGCCAGTAGTATAGATCGGGGTAGCAACCTGGGCGATGAGCAGTTCTTC.

This clonotype was picked up a small number of times. DNA for the CDR3: TGCAGTGCTAGAGGCAGGGTGGGAGAGCAGTACTTC. It translates to CSARGRVGEQYF. The J gene is TRBJ2-7, the V gene TRBV20-1; D perhaps matches TRBD1 (5 bases). The length of the CDR3 is 12 residues. V dropped 1 base and J dropped 7 bases, with 11 bases sitting between them. The germline V gene encodes CDR1 DFQATT and CDR2 SNEGSKA (reference sequence).

This sequence joins TRBV10-3 and TRBJ2-5; D not certain. The CDR3 contains 13 residues. CDR1 ENHRY and CDR2 SYGVKD come from the germline V gene. The V end lost 5 bases, the J end lost 2 bases, and 9 bases lay between the germline ends. DNA of the CDR3: TGTGCCATCAGTTGGGATTCTCAAGAGACCCAGTACTTC. It encodes CAISWDSQETQYF.

This chain joins TRBV5-1 and TRBJ1-1, with D possibly TRBD1 on 5 matching bases. Trimming removed 6 bases at V and 1 base at J, with 10 bases between. From germline, CDR1 is SGHRS and CDR2 YFSETQ. The CDR3 consists of 13 residues. The DNA of the CDR3 is TGCGCCAGCACCCAACAGGAGAACACTGAAGCTTTCTTT. Protein sequence: CASTQQENTEAFF.

The J gene is TRBJ2-1, the V gene TRBV5-5, with 7 bases matching TRBD2. This CDR3 region has 15 residues. The junction had 7 bases not matched to a gene; V was cut back by 4 bases and J by 3 bases. The germline gives CDR1 SGHKS, CDR2 YYEKEE (reference sequence). The CDR3, as DNA: TGTGCCAGCAGCCAGTCCGGGACTAACTACAATGAGCAGTTCTTC. Translation gives CASSQSGTNYNEQFF.

The V and J genes are TRBV3-1 and TRBJ1-2, with 7 nucleotides matching TRBD1. J was trimmed by 4 bases and V by 1 base; bases with no gene match: 0. The CDR3 has 13 residues. Looked up from germline, CDR1 is LGHDT and CDR2 is YNNKEL (reference sequence). CDR3 nucleotides: TGTGCCAGCAGCCAAGCAGGGGGCTATGGCTACACCTTC. It yields the protein CASSQAGGYGYTF. The whole variable domain, remainder taken from reference TRBV3-1 and TRBJ1-2, is DTAVSQTPKYLVTQMGNDKSIKCEQNLGHDTMYWYKQDSKKFLKIMFSYNNKELIINETVPNRFSPKSPDKAHLNLHINSLELGDSAVYFCASSQAGGYGYTFGSGTRLTVV.

V and J are TRBV10-2 and TRBJ1-5, with unresolved D. CDR3 length: 12 residues. V was pared by 4 bases and J by 4 bases, with 5 bases between. The germline gives CDR1 WSHSY, CDR2 SAAADI. The CDR3 is CASSGTNQPQHF. Written as DNA, the CDR3 is TGCGCCAGCAGTGGAACAAATCAGCCCCAGCATTTT.

This chain connects TRBV12-3 or TRBV12-4 to TRBJ2-7; 10 nucleotides line up with TRBD2. The CDR3 extends over 21 amino acids. Trimming at V came to 1 base and at J to 2 bases, leaving 20 bases not matched to a gene. The CDR3 here is CASSLVSRLAGEGIHPYEQYF. Here the CDR3 DNA reads TGTGCCAGCAGTTTAGTATCTCGGCTAGCGGGAGAAGGGATTCACCCCTACGAGCAGTACTTC.

V usage is TRBV20-1 and J usage is TRBJ1-6; TRBD1 is a possible D gene (5 bases). The CDR3 is made up of 14 amino acids. Trimming took 3 bases from V and 6 from J, leaving 12 bases between them. Germline loops: CDR1 DFQATT, CDR2 SNEGSKA (reference sequence). The CDR3 sequence: CSARPGKSNSPLHF. The CDR3 region has the DNA TGCAGTGCTAGGCCAGGGAAAAGTAATTCACCCCTCCACTTT.

This clonotype was picked up a small number of times. The chain is built from TRBV5-1 and TRBJ2-1; D unclear. Germline lookup yields CDR1 SGHRS and CDR2 YFSETQ. Trimming removed 10 bases at V and 7 bases at J, with 21 bases between. The CDR3 consists of 14 residues. DNA of the CDR3: TGCGCCTCCCAAAGGGCTCCCGAGGTGAATGAGCAGTTCTTC. Translation gives CASQRAPEVNEQFF.

This clonotype was observed a few times. The V call is TRBV7-2, the J call TRBJ1-5; 7 bases agree with TRBD1. Per germline, CDR1 SGHTA and CDR2 FQGNSA. The CDR3 is 14 residues long. V lost 5 bases, J lost 2 bases, and 3 bases stayed unmatched. The CDR3, as DNA: TGTGCCAGCAGCGACAGGGCTGGCAATCAGCCCCAGCATTTT. Translation: CASSDRAGNQPQHF.

This clonotype occurred a few times. V is TRBV5-1 and J is TRBJ2-7; tentative D call: TRBD2 (6 bases). CDR3 length: 17 amino acids. Trimming took off 0 bases at V and 0 bases at J, with 16 bases between the two ends. Per the germline V gene, CDR1 is SGHRS and CDR2 is YFSETQ. The CDR3, as DNA: TGCGCCAGCAGCTTGGACCCAAGCCGGGACTTCTCCTACGAGCAGTACTTC. Its translation is CASSLDPSRDFSYEQYF.

The chain combines TRBV20-1 with TRBJ1-6; no clear D. Looked up from germline, CDR1 is DFQATT and CDR2 is SNEGSKA (reference sequence). The germline V and J ends were trimmed by 4 bases and 9 bases, with 10 bases remaining between them. There are 12 residues in the CDR3. DNA for the CDR3: TGCAGTGCTACCGGCCCGTCTTCACCCCTCCACTTT. Translation gives CSATGPSSPLHF.

The chain combines TRBV7-9 with TRBJ1-1; D is uncertain. Trimming removed 5 bases from V and 5 bases from J, with 12 bases in between. Germline-derived CDR1 and CDR2 are SEHNR and FQNEAQ (reference sequence). This CDR3 has 13 residues. The CDR3 bases are TGTGCCAGCAGCCGAACCACGGAGACTGAAGCTTTCTTT. Its protein product is CASSRTTETEAFF.

V gene TRBV7-2 combines with J gene TRBJ2-1, with TRBD2 matching over 10 bases. Trimming removed 6 bases from V and 4 bases from J; junction bases left unmatched: 9. The CDR3 runs 16 residues. Germline V gives CDR1 SGHTA, CDR2 FQGNSA. CDR3: CASRPTGTSAYNEQFF. The DNA for the CDR3 is TGTGCCAGCAGACCAACCGGGACTAGCGCTTACAATGAGCAGTTCTTC.

The chain carries TRBV7-9 and TRBJ1-5; D ambiguous. Trimming took off 5 bases at V and 4 bases at J, with 15 bases between the two ends. CDR1 is SEHNR and CDR2 is FQNEAQ in the germline V gene (reference sequence). The CDR3 is made up of 15 amino acids. The DNA for the CDR3 is TGTGCCAGCAGCACAGACGAACAGCAAAATCAGCCCCAGCATTTT. Its protein product is CASSTDEQQNQPQHF.

In this sample, this clonotype turned up a few times. This chain links TRBV7-2 with TRBJ2-7; D tentatively fits TRBD1 or TRBD2 (6 bases each). CDR1 is SGHTA, CDR2 FQGNSA, per germline. CDR3 size: 15 residues. Trimming took 2 bases from V and 6 from J, leaving 17 bases between them. CDR3 residues: CASSLKGGGGSEQYF. CDR3 coding DNA: TGTGCCAGCAGCTTAAAGGGGGGAGGTGGATCCGAGCAGTACTTC.

This clonotype was detected only a few times. The chain carries TRBV12-3 or TRBV12-4 and TRBJ2-2; 10 nucleotides line up with TRBD2. The CDR3 runs to 15 residues. Germline trimming cut 8 bases from V and 4 bases from J; bases unmatched to any gene: 7. CDR3: CASRGLATSTGELFF. The CDR3 nucleotides read TGTGCCAGCCGGGGACTAGCGACGAGCACCGGGGAGCTGTTTTTT.

This clonotype was counted many times. This rearrangement joins TRBV6-5 to TRBJ2-7, with D hard to call. Trimming cost V 2 bases and J 7 bases, with 6 bases left between them. The CDR3 contains 11 residues. Germline V gives CDR1 MNHEY, CDR2 SVGAGI. The CDR3 region has the DNA TGTGCCAGCAGTTACGGGCGAGAGCAGTACTTC. Translation: CASSYGREQYF.